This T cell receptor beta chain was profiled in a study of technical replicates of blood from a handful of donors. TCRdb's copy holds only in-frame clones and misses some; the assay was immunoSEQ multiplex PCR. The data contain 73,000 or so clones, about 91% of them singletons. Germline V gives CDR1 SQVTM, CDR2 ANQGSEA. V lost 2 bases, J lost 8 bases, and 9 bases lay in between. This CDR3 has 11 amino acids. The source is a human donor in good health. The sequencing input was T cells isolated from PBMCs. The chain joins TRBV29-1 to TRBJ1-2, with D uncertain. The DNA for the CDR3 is TGCAGCGTTGAACGGGATCGAGGCTACACCTTC. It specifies CSVERDRGYTF.